Listed below are T cell receptor beta chains from one sample, sequenced in a study of T cell repertoires in cytomegalovirus infection. TCRdb ran MiXCR on the reads and lists one entry per CDR3 protein. The sample consists of fewer than 950,000 distinct CDR3 sequences, approximately 30% of them appearing once. No antigen is known for these receptors. The sample consisted of cultured CD8+ T cells from PBMCs, taken from culture after CMV antigen stimulation. The receptors here all came from a human donor in good health (CMV status not recorded). Some clones in this sample may be carry-over from other donors' samples. Both conserved end residues are part of each CDR3. A D gene is named only where the DNA matches it firmly. Clone size is not always given. Where it is, it says once, few, many or a class for expanded clones.

j_gene: TRBJ2-2
abundance: few
d_gene: -
v_gene: TRBV7-9
CDR3aa: CASTGQPNTGELFF
CDR3nt: TGTGCCAGCACGGGACAACCGAACACCGGGGAGCTGTTTTTT

j_gene: TRBJ1-4
abundance: -
d_gene: -
v_gene: TRBV6-5
CDR3aa: CASRVAEKLFF
CDR3nt: TGTGCCAGCAGAGTAGCAGAAAAACTGTTTTTT

j_gene: TRBJ2-3
abundance: -
d_gene: TRBD2
v_gene: TRBV19
CDR3aa: CASSLSLAGVTDTQYF
CDR3nt: TGTGCCAGTAGTCTCTCACTAGCGGGGGTAACAGATACGCAGTATTTT

j_gene: TRBJ2-3
abundance: -
d_gene: -
v_gene: TRBV27
CDR3aa: CASSLGVGATDTQYF
CDR3nt: TGTGCCAGCAGTCTAGGAGTAGGGGCTACAGATACGCAGTATTTT

j_gene: TRBJ2-2
abundance: -
d_gene: TRBD1
v_gene: TRBV28
CDR3aa: CASSSFWDRGPTGELFF
CDR3nt: TGTGCCAGCAGTTCTTTCTGGGACAGGGGTCCCACCGGGGAGCTGTTTTTT

j_gene: TRBJ2-3
abundance: few
d_gene: -
v_gene: TRBV6-5
CDR3aa: CASSYSSQRDTQYF
CDR3nt: TGTGCCAGCAGTTACTCGAGCCAGCGGGATACGCAGTATTTT

j_gene: TRBJ1-5
abundance: -
d_gene: -
v_gene: TRBV27
CDR3aa: CANSPEGSNQPQHF
CDR3nt: TGTGCCAACAGTCCCGAGGGGTCCAATCAGCCCCAGCATTTT

j_gene: TRBJ2-7
abundance: -
d_gene: -
v_gene: TRBV27
CDR3aa: CASSFSGNSYEQYF
CDR3nt: TGTGCCAGCAGTTTCTCCGGGAACTCCTACGAGCAGTACTTC

j_gene: TRBJ1-6
abundance: -
d_gene: -
v_gene: TRBV7-2
CDR3aa: CASSRSQGTYNSPLHF
CDR3nt: TGTGCCAGCAGCCGATCCCAGGGTACCTATAATTCACCCCTCCACTTT

j_gene: TRBJ1-2
abundance: -
d_gene: -
v_gene: TRBV28
CDR3aa: CASTTRDGYTF
CDR3nt: TGTGCCAGCACAACGAGGGATGGCTACACCTTC

j_gene: TRBJ1-4
abundance: many
d_gene: -
v_gene: TRBV7-2
CDR3aa: CASSLTGLGDEKLFF
CDR3nt: TGTGCCAGCAGCTTAACAGGGCTGGGGGATGAAAAACTGTTTTTT

j_gene: TRBJ1-1
abundance: many
d_gene: TRBD1
v_gene: TRBV7-2
CDR3aa: CASSGQGKGTEAFF
CDR3nt: TGTGCCAGCAGCGGACAGGGGAAGGGCACTGAAGCTTTCTTT

j_gene: TRBJ2-7
abundance: few
d_gene: -
v_gene: TRBV6-1
CDR3aa: CASSELGQDKYEQYF
CDR3nt: TGTGCCAGCAGTGAACTCGGGCAGGACAAGTACGAGCAGTACTTC

j_gene: TRBJ2-5
abundance: few
d_gene: TRBD1
v_gene: TRBV6-5
CDR3aa: CASLDRGREETQYF
CDR3nt: TGTGCCAGCCTGGACAGGGGGCGAGAAGAGACCCAGTACTTC

j_gene: TRBJ2-1
abundance: few
d_gene: -
v_gene: TRBV7-6
CDR3aa: CASSPTGISSYNEQFF
CDR3nt: TGTGCCAGCAGCCCGACAGGTATCTCCTCCTACAATGAGCAGTTCTTC

j_gene: TRBJ2-2
abundance: -
d_gene: TRBD2
v_gene: TRBV12-3/TRBV12-4
CDR3aa: CASSFILAGPSGTGELFF
CDR3nt: TGTGCCAGCAGTTTCATACTAGCGGGGCCTAGCGGGACCGGGGAGCTGTTTTTT

j_gene: TRBJ1-3
abundance: few
d_gene: -
v_gene: TRBV24-1
CDR3aa: CATSDSYRSSGNTIYF
CDR3nt: TGTGCCACCAGTGATTCCTACAGGAGCTCTGGAAACACCATATATTTT

j_gene: TRBJ1-2
abundance: -
d_gene: -
v_gene: TRBV4-2
CDR3aa: CASSQGWAQGNYGYTF
CDR3nt: TGTGCCAGCAGCCAAGGATGGGCCCAGGGGAACTATGGCTACACCTTC

j_gene: TRBJ1-6
abundance: once
d_gene: -
v_gene: TRBV25-1
CDR3aa: CASSEYTVPVWDSPLHF
CDR3nt: TGTGCCAGCAGTGAATATACGGTTCCGGTCTGGGATTCACCCCTCCACTTT

j_gene: TRBJ2-1
abundance: -
d_gene: -
v_gene: TRBV20-1
CDR3aa: CSARGGGPSYNEQFF
CDR3nt: TGCAGTGCTAGAGGGGGGGGGCCTTCCTACAATGAGCAGTTCTTC

j_gene: TRBJ1-2
abundance: many
d_gene: -
v_gene: TRBV7-2
CDR3aa: CASSLVSWVGDIVYGYTF
CDR3nt: TGTGCCAGCAGCTTAGTTTCCTGGGTCGGGGACATTGTTTATGGCTACACCTTC

j_gene: TRBJ2-7
abundance: -
d_gene: TRBD1
v_gene: TRBV20-1
CDR3aa: CSATGTEEYEQYF
CDR3nt: TGCAGTGCGACCGGGACAGAGGAATACGAGCAGTACTTC

j_gene: TRBJ2-7
abundance: -
d_gene: TRBD1
v_gene: TRBV10-2
CDR3aa: CASSEFDRGYEQYF
CDR3nt: TGCGCCAGCAGTGAGTTTGACAGGGGCTACGAGCAGTACTTC

j_gene: TRBJ1-4
abundance: -
d_gene: -
v_gene: TRBV28
CDR3aa: CASTPSGGDEKLFF
CDR3nt: TGTGCCAGTACCCCCAGCGGGGGGGATGAAAAACTGTTTTTT

j_gene: TRBJ2-1
abundance: -
d_gene: TRBD2
v_gene: TRBV6-6
CDR3aa: CASSYLLAGEFNEQFF
CDR3nt: TGTGCCAGCAGTTATCTTCTAGCGGGGGAGTTCAATGAGCAGTTCTTC

j_gene: TRBJ2-3
abundance: few
d_gene: -
v_gene: TRBV19
CDR3aa: CASSILGGGRPDTQYF
CDR3nt: TGTGCCAGTAGTATTTTGGGGGGGGGGCGGCCAGATACGCAGTATTTT

j_gene: TRBJ2-2
abundance: few
d_gene: -
v_gene: TRBV7-8
CDR3aa: CASSSNIDTGELFF
CDR3nt: TGTGCCAGCAGCAGCAACATCGACACCGGGGAGCTGTTTTTT

j_gene: TRBJ1-3
abundance: -
d_gene: TRBD1
v_gene: TRBV19
CDR3aa: CASTSGTAGNTIYF
CDR3nt: TGTGCCAGTACCTCCGGGACAGCTGGAAACACCATATATTTT

j_gene: TRBJ2-5
abundance: once
d_gene: TRBD1
v_gene: TRBV27
CDR3aa: CASSVQGGQETQYF
CDR3nt: TGTGCCAGCAGTGTACAGGGGGGACAAGAGACCCAGTACTTC

j_gene: TRBJ2-6
abundance: -
d_gene: -
v_gene: TRBV7-3
CDR3aa: CASSFPGSSGANVLTF
CDR3nt: TGTGCCAGCAGCTTCCCAGGGAGCTCTGGGGCCAACGTCCTGACTTTC

j_gene: TRBJ2-1
abundance: -
d_gene: -
v_gene: TRBV7-2
CDR3aa: CASRTAQDSHNEQFF
CDR3nt: TGTGCCAGCAGAACCGCCCAGGACAGTCACAATGAGCAGTTCTTC

j_gene: TRBJ2-1
abundance: -
d_gene: TRBD1
v_gene: TRBV19
CDR3aa: CASSIVRGSYNEQFF
CDR3nt: TGTGCCAGTAGTATAGTCAGGGGGTCCTACAATGAGCAGTTCTTC

j_gene: TRBJ2-2
abundance: once
d_gene: TRBD1
v_gene: TRBV6-5
CDR3aa: CASSYSTWGTGVDGELFF
CDR3nt: TGTGCCAGCAGTTACTCGACGTGGGGGACAGGGGTGGACGGGGAGCTGTTTTTT

j_gene: TRBJ2-1
abundance: -
d_gene: TRBD2
v_gene: TRBV20-1
CDR3aa: CSARASGGADYSYNEQFF
CDR3nt: TGCAGTGCTAGAGCCAGCGGGGGGGCGGACTACTCCTACAATGAGCAGTTCTTC

j_gene: TRBJ2-3
abundance: many
d_gene: -
v_gene: TRBV6-2/TRBV6-3
CDR3aa: CASSALESREDTQYF
CDR3nt: TGTGCCAGCAGCGCGCTCGAATCGAGGGAAGATACGCAGTATTTT